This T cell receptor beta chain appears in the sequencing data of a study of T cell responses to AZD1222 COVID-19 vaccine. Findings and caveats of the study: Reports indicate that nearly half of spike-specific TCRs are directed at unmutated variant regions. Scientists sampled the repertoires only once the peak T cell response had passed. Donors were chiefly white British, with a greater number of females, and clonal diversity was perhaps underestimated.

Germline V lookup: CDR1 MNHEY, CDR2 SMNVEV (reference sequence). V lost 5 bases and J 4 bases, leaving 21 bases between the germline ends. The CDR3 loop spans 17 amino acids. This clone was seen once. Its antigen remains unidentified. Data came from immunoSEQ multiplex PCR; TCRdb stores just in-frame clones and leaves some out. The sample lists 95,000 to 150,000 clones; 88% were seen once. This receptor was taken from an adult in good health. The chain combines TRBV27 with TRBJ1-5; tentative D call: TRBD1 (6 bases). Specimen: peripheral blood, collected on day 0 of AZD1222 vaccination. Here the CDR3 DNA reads TGTGCCAGCAGTCCCTTCACGGGGGCCCGGGGAAATCAGCCCCAGCATTTT. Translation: CASSPFTGARGNQPQHF.